The 15 T cell receptor beta chains below were found in one sample sequenced in a study of blood T cell repertoires in COVID-19. Assay: immunoSEQ multiplex PCR; the TCRdb copy retains only in-frame clones and omits some. The data show fewer than 60,000 clones, 88% seen once. Material for sequencing was peripheral blood. These receptors all stem from a human donor with active COVID-19. The donor label of this sample is uncertain.

The rearrangement joins TRBV7-2 to TRBJ1-1; 8 bases fit TRBD1. CDR1 is SGHTA and CDR2 is FQGNSA in the germline V gene. This CDR3 has 13 residues. V was pared by 6 bases and J by 3 bases, with 3 bases of the junction left unmatched. CDR3 bases: TGTGCCAGCAGTTTACAGGGGGACACTGAAGCTTTCTTT. Protein product: CASSLQGDTEAFF.

This clone came up once. In DNA, the CDR3 is TGTGCCACCAGCAGAGGGGACAGGGAGGTTGAAGGCTACACCTTC. This encodes CATSRGDREVEGYTF. The rearrangement joins TRBV15 to TRBJ1-2, with TRBD1 identical over 9 bases. Unmatched junction bases numbered 8, after V lost 1 base and J lost 8 bases. Germline CDR1 reads LNHNV; CDR2 reads YYDKDF (reference sequence). This CDR3 is built from 15 residues.

The genes are TRBV5-1 and TRBJ2-7; maybe TRBD1 (6 bases). Germline-derived CDR1 and CDR2 are SGHRS and YFSETQ. The CDR3 runs 14 residues. V was cut by 0 bases and J by 2 bases, with 9 bases left in between. Here the CDR3 reads CASSLGTVAYEQYF. CDR3 nucleotides: TGCGCCAGCAGCTTGGGGACAGTTGCCTACGAGCAGTACTTC.

This chain uses TRBV20-1 with TRBJ2-7; D may be TRBD2 (7 bases). Between the trimmed V and J ends, which lost 3 bases and 6 bases, there was a span of 9 bases. Germline CDR1 reads DFQATT; CDR2 reads SNEGSKA (reference sequence). The CDR3 has 11 amino acids. The CDR3 loop is CSARGGLEQYF. CDR3 in DNA: TGCAGTGCTAGGGGGGGGCTCGAGCAGTACTTC.

This sequence joins TRBV18 and TRBJ2-5; perhaps TRBD2 as D (6 bases). The V and J ends lost 3 bases and 3 bases respectively, with 14 bases between them. From germline, CDR1 is KGHSH and CDR2 LQKENI. The CDR3 sequence is 15 residues long. The CDR3 reads CASSPPGLLKETQYF. The CDR3 DNA reads as TGTGCCAGCTCACCTCCGGGACTGTTAAAAGAGACCCAGTACTTC.

This sequence joins TRBV18 and TRBJ1-3; D uncertain. Per germline, CDR1 KGHSH and CDR2 LQKENI. Between the trimmed V and J ends, which lost 6 bases and 0 bases, there was a span of 27 bases. The CDR3 sequence is 20 residues long. In nucleotides, the CDR3 is TGTGCCAGCTCCCCTACCGGGAATCCGGATACAGCTTACTCTGGAAACACCATATATTTT. This translates into CASSPTGNPDTAYSGNTIYF.

The chain joins TRBV4-1 to TRBJ1-1; D might be TRBD1 (5 bases). CDR1 and CDR2 from the germline V gene are MGHRA and YSYEKL. V lost 3 bases and J 0 bases, leaving 14 bases between the germline ends. The CDR3 sequence is 16 residues long. Written as DNA, the CDR3 is TGCGCCAGCAGCCACGACCCAGGGAAGATGAACACTGAAGCTTTCTTT. Protein sequence: CASSHDPGKMNTEAFF.

This chain links TRBV19 with TRBJ2-1, with D tentatively TRBD1 (5 bases). CDR1 LNHDA and CDR2 SQIVND come from the germline V gene (reference sequence). The CDR3 spans 15 residues. The V gene lost 9 bases and the J gene lost 10 bases, with 25 bases spanning the gap. CDR3 residues: CARIPPTAIKKEQFF. DNA of the CDR3: TGTGCCAGAATCCCCCCGACAGCAATCAAGAAAGAGCAGTTCTTC.

The genes are TRBV20-1 and TRBJ2-1; 12 nucleotides line up with TRBD2. There are 17 residues in the CDR3. The J segment lost 4 bases and the V segment lost 3 bases, leaving 10 bases of the junction unmatched. Germline CDR1 is DFQATT and CDR2 is SNEGSKA (reference sequence). CDR3 in amino acids: CSASWPSGRDPYNEQFF. As DNA, the CDR3 is TGCAGTGCTAGTTGGCCTAGCGGGAGGGACCCTTACAATGAGCAGTTCTTC.

The chain combines TRBV5-1 with TRBJ1-2; TRBD1 matches at 8 bases. The CDR3 extends over 14 amino acids. Per the germline V gene, CDR1 is SGHRS and CDR2 is YFSETQ. The V and J ends lost 7 bases and 4 bases, in that order; junction bases with no gene match: 9. The chain's CDR3 is CASLPAGGVYGYTF. The CDR3 nucleotides are TGCGCCAGCCTCCCCGCAGGGGGCGTCTATGGCTACACCTTC.

The chain employs TRBV12-3 or TRBV12-4 and TRBJ1-1; D uncertain. Trimming took off 6 bases at V and 3 bases at J, with 8 bases between the two ends. This CDR3 spans 12 amino acids. DNA for the CDR3: TGTGCCAGCAGCGGGGATTACACTGAAGCTTTCTTT. This sequence encodes CASSGDYTEAFF.

The V call is TRBV18, the J call TRBJ1-5; D not certain. Per the germline V gene, CDR1 is KGHSH and CDR2 is LQKENI. CDR3 length equals 15 residues. V was shortened by 6 bases and J by 3 bases, with 15 bases between the two germline ends. The CDR3 loop is CASSPSQAINQPQHF. Written as DNA, the CDR3 is TGTGCCAGCTCTCCCAGTCAGGCGATCAATCAGCCCCAGCATTTT.

The chain carries TRBV28 and TRBJ1-5; a possible D gene is TRBD1 (6 bases). CDR1 MDHEN and CDR2 SYDVKM come from the germline V gene. This CDR3 is 13 amino acids long. The V end lost 6 bases, the J end lost 4 bases, and 10 bases lay between the germline ends. This CDR3 is CASRNTGNQPQHF. CDR3 nucleotide sequence: TGTGCCAGCAGGAATACAGGGAATCAGCCCCAGCATTTT.

The gene calls are TRBV6-1 and TRBJ2-5, with a tentative D call TRBD1 (6 bases). This CDR3 has 14 amino acids. The V gene's germline CDR1 is MNHNS and CDR2 SASEGT. The germline V and J ends were trimmed by 1 base and 3 bases, with 9 bases remaining between them. The CDR3 loop is CASSEVWTEETQYF. In DNA form, the CDR3 reads TGTGCCAGCAGTGAAGTATGGACAGAAGAGACCCAGTACTTC.

This clone was seen only once. This chain joins TRBV7-8 and TRBJ2-7, with D possibly TRBD2 on 7 matching bases. V was shortened by 2 bases and J by 2 bases, with 13 bases between the two germline ends. Per germline, CDR1 SGHVS and CDR2 FQNEAQ. This CDR3 has 15 residues. CDR3 in amino acids: CASSLRGGGTYEQYF. The CDR3 DNA reads as TGTGCCAGCAGCTTAAGGGGGGGCGGAACCTACGAGCAGTACTTC.